The clone carrying this T cell receptor (beta chain) was seen only a few times. No antigen is known for it. The source of the sample is a study of CD8 T cells in ankylosing spondylitis. Study-level results: What appeared characteristic of ankylosing spondylitis blood was a TCR beta motif of eight highly homologous variants. Significantly higher representation of disease-linked clones was reported for matched ankylosing spondylitis synovial fluid. Clones linked to disease, bearing a CD8+ phenotype, were relatively rare in peripheral blood. Some motif variants had been reported before (in reactive arthritis synovial fluid and blood).

Germline CDR1 reads MRHNA; CDR2 reads SNTAGT. The V end was cut by 7 bases, the J end by 5 bases, with 12 bases between. The CDR3 length is 13 residues. Making use of molecular barcodes, quantitative 5'-RACE generated TCR beta libraries. TCRdb re-analysed the 5' RACE reads in MiXCR, keeping a single row per CDR3 protein. The data show approximately 500,000 distinct CDR3 sequences, more than 9.5% seen once. The source is a male donor with ankylosing spondylitis. The sequencing sample was made of blood, either unsorted or a sorted T cell fraction (not recorded which). The chain combines TRBV6-4 with TRBJ2-4, with TRBD2 as a possible D gene (5 bases). The CDR3 DNA is TGTGCCAGCATGACGAGCGGTGAAAACATTCAGTACTTC. Amino acid sequence: CASMTSGENIQYF.